These T cell receptor beta chains were read from a single sample in a study of control samples from healthy donors and cancer patients. Sequencing was performed with immunoSEQ multiplex PCR; in TCRdb, only in-frame clones are kept and a portion is missing. This table has just under 80,000 clones, roughly 90% appearing once. Sequencing was done on a sample of PBMCs. Receptors were obtained from a woman aged 55-70 years with head and neck cancer. Each CDR3 is given with its conserved first and last residue. The D gene is left open where the match is weak. Rows give clone size only sometimes, using once, few, many, or a class for an expanded clone.

NA	TRBD2	TRBV6-2/TRBV6-3	TRBJ2-3	TGTGCCAGCAGTACCCCCTACTCTCTAGCGGGAACCACAGATACGCAGTATTTT	CASSTPYSLAGTTDTQYF
NA	NA	TRBV24-1	TRBJ2-7	TGTGCCACCAGTGACAACTACGAGCAGTACTTC	CATSDNYEQYF
once	TRBD1	TRBV5-1	TRBJ2-4	TGCGCCAGCAGTTTATCCTCCGGACAGGGAAAAAACATTCAGTACTTC	CASSLSSGQGKNIQYF
NA	NA	TRBV29-1	TRBJ2-5	TGCGGCGTTGGGACCGGAGCGGGGACCCAGTACTTC	CGVGTGAGTQYF
NA	NA	TRBV29-1	TRBJ2-2	TGCAGCGTTCTCCGGGGATCGAACACCGGGGAGCTGTTTTTT	CSVLRGSNTGELFF
NA	NA	TRBV18	TRBJ2-7	TGTGCCAGCTCACCACCGGGCTACGAGCAGTACTTC	CASSPPGYEQYF
NA	TRBD1	TRBV2	TRBJ1-5	TGTGCCAGCAGTGAGATCCAGGGGGCCTGGCAGCCCCAGCATTTT	CASSEIQGAWQPQHF
NA	TRBD1	TRBV19	TRBJ1-4	TGTGCCAGTAGTATACCGGGACAGGGGCATGAAAAACTGTTTTTT	CASSIPGQGHEKLFF
NA	TRBD2	TRBV6-1	TRBJ2-2	TGTGCCAGCAGTCAAGCTCTAGCGGGCACCGGGGAGCTGTTTTTT	CASSQALAGTGELFF
NA	TRBD1	TRBV5-4	TRBJ2-1	TGTGCCAGCAGCTTGGCCGGGACAGGGGGTTTCGATGAGCAGTTCTTC	CASSLAGTGGFDEQFF
NA	TRBD1	TRBV27	TRBJ1-3	TGTGCCAGCAGACAAAATAGACAGGGTTTTGGAAACACCATATATTTT	CASRQNRQGFGNTIYF
few	TRBD1	TRBV5-1	TRBJ1-2	TGCGCCAGCAGCCTGAATAGAGGACAGGGGGCCGGTGGCTACACCTTC	CASSLNRGQGAGGYTF
NA	NA	TRBV5-1	TRBJ2-5	TGCGCCAGCAGTTTGGGGACGGGGAAAGAGACCCAGTACTTC	CASSLGTGKETQYF
few	TRBD2	TRBV9	TRBJ2-3	TGTGCCAGCAGCGAGAGGACTAGCGGGACCACAGATACGCAGTATTTT	CASSERTSGTTDTQYF
NA	NA	TRBV4-1	TRBJ2-3	TGCGCCAGCAGCCAAGAAGCCAGCGGCACAGATACGCAGTATTTT	CASSQEASGTDTQYF
NA	NA	TRBV3-1/TRBV3-2	TRBJ2-7	TGTGCCAGCAGCCATACGGCCGAGCAGTACTTC	CASSHTAEQYF
NA	NA	TRBV28	TRBJ2-2	TGTGCCAGCAGCCCCACACTGAACACCGGGGAGCTGTTTTTT	CASSPTLNTGELFF
NA	NA	TRBV2	TRBJ1-2	TGTGCCAGCAGTATCGGGGATCTGGGGACTAGGAACTATGGCTACACCTTC	CASSIGDLGTRNYGYTF
NA	NA	TRBV3-1/TRBV3-2	TRBJ2-2	TGTGCCAGCAGCCAAGAGGGGGGGCCGTTCGCGAACACCGGGGAGCTGTTTTTT	CASSQEGGPFANTGELFF
NA	TRBD1	TRBV18	TRBJ2-3	TGTGCCAGCTCACTCGGACAGGGAATGAGCACAGATACGCAGTATTTT	CASSLGQGMSTDTQYF
NA	NA	TRBV7-3	TRBJ1-2	TGTGCCAGCAGCTTAAATTCAGGGGTCCATGGCTACACCTTC	CASSLNSGVHGYTF
NA	NA	TRBV20-1	TRBJ2-2	TGCAGTGCTAGTCTGGGGGACACCTACACCGGGGAGCTGTTTTTT	CSASLGDTYTGELFF
NA	TRBD2	TRBV3-1/TRBV3-2	TRBJ2-7	TGTGCCAGCAGTCCGGGTAGCGGGAGTCGGTACGAGCAGTACTTC	CASSPGSGSRYEQYF
NA	NA	TRBV28	TRBJ1-5	TGTGCCAGCAGTTTAATTCGGACAGACAATCAGCCCCAGCATTTT	CASSLIRTDNQPQHF
NA	NA	TRBV15	TRBJ1-5	TGTGCCACCAGCAGAGATCTAGTGGATTATGGCAATCAGCCCCAGCATTTT	CATSRDLVDYGNQPQHF
NA	TRBD2	TRBV6-6	TRBJ2-4	TGTGCCAGCAGTTACTCTCCCGGGACTAGCGGTTTCATTCAGTACTTC	CASSYSPGTSGFIQYF
NA	NA	TRBV21-1	TRBJ2-6	TGTGCCAGCAGCAAAGTGGACAGGGGACACAACTCTGGGGCCAACGTCCTGACTTTC	CASSKVDRGHNSGANVLTF
NA	NA	TRBV30	TRBJ1-3	TGTGCCTGGAGTGTCGAGGAGTCCGGGATAGGAAACACCATATATTTT	CAWSVEESGIGNTIYF
NA	TRBD1	TRBV29-1	TRBJ1-2	TGCAGCTTCCGGGACAGGGAGAACTATGGCTACACCTTC	CSFRDRENYGYTF
once	TRBD2	TRBV5-4	TRBJ2-3	TGTGCCAGCAGGCGGGGGGGGCCTAGCGGGGATACGCAGTATTTT	CASRRGGPSGDTQYF
NA	NA	TRBV7-3	TRBJ2-7	TGTGCCAGCAGCCCAGGGACAACGGGGGAGCAGTACTTC	CASSPGTTGEQYF
once	NA	TRBV28	TRBJ2-7	TGTGCCAGCAGTCCGGCCCAGGGAACTGCCTACGAGCAGTACTTC	CASSPAQGTAYEQYF
NA	TRBD1	TRBV18	TRBJ1-2	TGTGCCAGCTCACCACCCGGGACAGGGTTAGGCTATGGCTACACCTTC	CASSPPGTGLGYGYTF
once	TRBD1	TRBV7-6	TRBJ2-3	TGTGCCAGCAGCTTAGCGCCGGGACAGGGATCCACAGATACGCAGTATTTT	CASSLAPGQGSTDTQYF
NA	NA	TRBV5-1	TRBJ2-3	TGCGCCAGCAGCCTAAATCCCGGTACGCAGTATTTT	CASSLNPGTQYF
once	NA	TRBV9	TRBJ2-3	TGTGCCAGCAGCGTCATACAGGGAGGAGGACCGACAGATACGCAGTATTTT	CASSVIQGGGPTDTQYF
NA	NA	TRBV5-6	TRBJ1-1	TGTGCCAGCAGCCCCCAAAGTGGACCCCCGAACACTGAAGCTTTCTTT	CASSPQSGPPNTEAFF
NA	TRBD1	TRBV6-5	TRBJ1-6	TGTGCCAGCAGTTTGGACAGGGTGGGCAATTCACCCCTCCACTTT	CASSLDRVGNSPLHF
NA	TRBD2	TRBV19	TRBJ2-1	TGTGCCAGTAGTTCCCGAGCGGGAGGATCCTACAATGAGCAGTTCTTC	CASSSRAGGSYNEQFF
once	NA	TRBV28	TRBJ1-2	TGTGCCAGCAGTTTATTACAGGGAGTAAAATCCTATGGCTACACCTTC	CASSLLQGVKSYGYTF
NA	TRBD1	TRBV24-1	TRBJ2-5	TGTGCCACCAGTGATACAGACAGGGTAGGGCAGACCCAGTACTTC	CATSDTDRVGQTQYF
NA	NA	TRBV9	TRBJ2-1	TGTGCCAGCAGCGTAGATCGACCCGGGACCCATACCTACAATGAGCAGTTCTTC	CASSVDRPGTHTYNEQFF
NA	NA	TRBV7-8	TRBJ1-5	TGTGCCAGCAGCTTAGGGTATTGGGGGGAAGGCAATCAGCCCCAGCATTTT	CASSLGYWGEGNQPQHF
NA	NA	TRBV10-2	TRBJ2-7	TGCGCCAGCAGTGACGCCGCCTACGAGCAGTACTTC	CASSDAAYEQYF
NA	NA	TRBV7-2	TRBJ2-1	TGTGCCAGCAGCTTAGTCAGCTCCTACAATGAGCAGTTCTTC	CASSLVSSYNEQFF
NA	NA	TRBV16	TRBJ1-5	TGTGCCAGCAGCCAATGGGTGCCGTGGGGCAATCAGCCCCAGCATTTT	CASSQWVPWGNQPQHF
NA	TRBD2	TRBV7-7	TRBJ2-1	TGTGCTAGCACCCCGGGGACTAGCGGGAGTCATAATGAGCAGTTCTTC	CASTPGTSGSHNEQFF
NA	TRBD1	TRBV12-5	TRBJ2-7	TGTGCTAGTGGTTTGGGGACAGGGGTCGAGCAGTACTTC	CASGLGTGVEQYF
once	NA	TRBV19	TRBJ2-1	TGTGCCAGTAGTATCAGGGGCTCCTACAATGAGCAGTTCTTC	CASSIRGSYNEQFF
NA	NA	TRBV7-3	TRBJ2-7	TGTGCCAGCAGCTTAGAAGGAGGGGACGAGCAGTACTTC	CASSLEGGDEQYF
NA	NA	TRBV28	TRBJ2-7	TGTGCCAGCATACCCTCCGGACAGCAAGACTACGAGCAGTACTTC	CASIPSGQQDYEQYF
NA	NA	TRBV6-1	TRBJ2-4	TGTGCCAGCAGTGAAGTTGACAGACTAGCCAAAAACATTCAGTACTTC	CASSEVDRLAKNIQYF
NA	NA	TRBV29-1	TRBJ2-7	TGCAGCGTGCGGACCTATGTGACTTACGAGCAGTACTTC	CSVRTYVTYEQYF